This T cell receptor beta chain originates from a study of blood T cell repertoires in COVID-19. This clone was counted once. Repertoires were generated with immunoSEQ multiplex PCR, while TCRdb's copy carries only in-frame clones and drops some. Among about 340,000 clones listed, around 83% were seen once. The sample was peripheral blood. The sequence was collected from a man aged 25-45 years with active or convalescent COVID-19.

The CDR3 reads CASSVDGQSYEQYF. The CDR3 DNA reads as TGTGCCAGCAGCGTAGACGGACAGTCCTACGAGCAGTACTTC. V is TRBV9 and J is TRBJ2-7, with D maybe TRBD1 (6 bases). The CDR3 runs 14 residues. V dropped 0 bases and J dropped 1 base, with 8 bases sitting between them. Per germline, CDR1 SGDLS and CDR2 YYNGEE.